The rows below give T cell receptor beta chains drawn from one sample of a study of cytomegalovirus exposure and HLA in healthy donors. Profiling relied on immunoSEQ multiplex PCR, and the TCRdb table lists in-frame clones only, not all of them. Its listing shows 40,000 to 50,000 clones. Sequencing was performed on PBMCs. The origin of the receptors is a man younger than 45 in good health and CMV-seronegative. The conserved cysteine and the conserved F or W are not part of the CDR3 here.

V gene,CDR3 length,CDR3 protein
TRBV20-1,8,SARDQQWY
TRBV7-7,12,ASRSPLYGTEAF
TRBV9,12,ASSVGEREVTQY
TRBV25-1,10,ACRSGAGEQY
TRBV7-9,12,ASSLQDRGAGYT
TRBV4-3,12,ASSQGTGQETQY
TRBV6-1,11,ASSEVINYGYT
TRBV14,13,ASSQDRSGRDEQY
TRBV6-5,13,ASSYSRAAGNTIY
TRBV9,12,ASSPSTLDNEQF
TRBV5-8,11,ASSWGQNYEQY
TRBV4-1,12,ASSQDQLNTEAF
TRBV5-1,11,ASSGRDSYGYT
TRBV19,12,ASSGGVPADTQY
TRBV5-1,15,ASSSYSGTGWGETQY